This is a list of T cell receptor beta chains from one sample in a study of shared clonotypes between healthy human individuals. TCRdb's table, derived via immunoSEQ multiplex PCR, lists solely in-frame clones and lacks some. Of a few hundred thousand clones listed, roughly 91% are singletons. Sequenced input: memory CD8+ T cells sorted from blood. These receptors originate from a man aged 18 to 30 in good health. Both conserved end residues are part of each CDR3. A D gene is named only where the DNA matches it firmly. Size values are once, few and many counts, or a class for expanded clones, and some rows have none.

v_call: TRBV14; d_call: -; clone_size: -; j_call: TRBJ2-3; cdr3_nt: TGTGCCAGCAGCCAAGACCGTACCGGGGATAGCACAGATACGCAGTATTTT; cdr3_aa: CASSQDRTGDSTDTQYF
v_call: TRBV5-6; d_call: TRBD1; clone_size: -; j_call: TRBJ1-6; cdr3_nt: TGTGCCAGCAGCCTATGGACAGGGGGTAACTCACCCCTCCACTTT; cdr3_aa: CASSLWTGGNSPLHF
v_call: TRBV7-8; d_call: -; clone_size: -; j_call: TRBJ2-7; cdr3_nt: TGTGCCAGCAGCTTATACCAGGACCCCATCAGGGAGCAGTACTTC; cdr3_aa: CASSLYQDPIREQYF
v_call: TRBV5-1; d_call: -; clone_size: -; j_call: TRBJ2-6; cdr3_nt: TGCGCCAGCAGCCCAGGACAGAAATCTGGGGCCAACGTCCTGACTTTC; cdr3_aa: CASSPGQKSGANVLTF
v_call: TRBV27; d_call: -; clone_size: -; j_call: TRBJ1-2; cdr3_nt: TGTGCCAGCAGTTTATCGTGGGGTCATGGCTACACCTTC; cdr3_aa: CASSLSWGHGYTF
v_call: TRBV2; d_call: -; clone_size: -; j_call: TRBJ2-3; cdr3_nt: TGTGCCTCGGAGGGCACAGATACGCAGTATTTT; cdr3_aa: CASEGTDTQYF
v_call: TRBV11-1; d_call: -; clone_size: -; j_call: TRBJ2-6; cdr3_nt: TGTGCCAGCAGCCTACCCATAGACAGCTCTGGGGCCAACGTCCTGACTTTC; cdr3_aa: CASSLPIDSSGANVLTF
v_call: TRBV2; d_call: -; clone_size: -; j_call: TRBJ1-1; cdr3_nt: TGTGCCAGCGCGGGGATTGAAGCTTTCTTT; cdr3_aa: CASAGIEAFF
v_call: TRBV2; d_call: TRBD1; clone_size: -; j_call: TRBJ1-2; cdr3_nt: TGTGCCAGCAGTGGAGGGGGCAGTGGATCTAACTATGGCTACACCTTC; cdr3_aa: CASSGGGSGSNYGYTF
v_call: TRBV11-2; d_call: TRBD2; clone_size: -; j_call: TRBJ2-7; cdr3_nt: TGTGCCAGCAGCTCCTGGACTAGCGGGGAGAAGACCTCCTACGAGCAGTACTTC; cdr3_aa: CASSSWTSGEKTSYEQYF
v_call: TRBV6-7; d_call: -; clone_size: -; j_call: TRBJ1-4; cdr3_nt: TGTGCCAGCAGTTACTCGGCGGAAAAACTGTTTTTT; cdr3_aa: CASSYSAEKLFF
v_call: TRBV5-1; d_call: -; clone_size: -; j_call: TRBJ2-3; cdr3_nt: TGCGCCAGCAGCTTGATAAGAACAGATACGCAGTATTTT; cdr3_aa: CASSLIRTDTQYF
v_call: TRBV11-2; d_call: -; clone_size: -; j_call: TRBJ2-1; cdr3_nt: TGTGCCAGCAGCCCCTACGTGTTGGGAGTATGGGTAAATGAGCAGTTCTTC; cdr3_aa: CASSPYVLGVWVNEQFF
v_call: TRBV4-3; d_call: TRBD1; clone_size: -; j_call: TRBJ2-3; cdr3_nt: TGCGCCAGCAGCCAAGCCCTATGGACAGGGCGCACAGATACGCAGTATTTT; cdr3_aa: CASSQALWTGRTDTQYF
v_call: TRBV27; d_call: -; clone_size: -; j_call: TRBJ2-7; cdr3_nt: TGTGCCAGCACCGTAAAATACGAGCAGTACTTC; cdr3_aa: CASTVKYEQYF
v_call: TRBV16; d_call: TRBD1; clone_size: -; j_call: TRBJ2-7; cdr3_nt: TGTGCCAGCAGCCGACGTCTAAACCGGGACAGGGGGTCCTACGAGCAGTACTTC; cdr3_aa: CASSRRLNRDRGSYEQYF
v_call: TRBV5-4; d_call: TRBD2; clone_size: once; j_call: TRBJ2-1; cdr3_nt: TGTGCCAGCAGCCCCGTCCAACTAGCGGGAGGGCCCGACAATGAGCAGTTCTTC; cdr3_aa: CASSPVQLAGGPDNEQFF
v_call: TRBV7-9; d_call: -; clone_size: -; j_call: TRBJ2-1; cdr3_nt: TGTGCCAGCAGCTTTTCTTACAATGAGCAGTTCTTC; cdr3_aa: CASSFSYNEQFF
v_call: TRBV18; d_call: TRBD2; clone_size: many; j_call: TRBJ2-6; cdr3_nt: TGTGCCAGCTCACCGCAGGGAGGGACTGGGGCCAACGTCCTGACTTTC; cdr3_aa: CASSPQGGTGANVLTF
v_call: TRBV5-6; d_call: -; clone_size: -; j_call: TRBJ2-5; cdr3_nt: TGTGCCAGCAGCTTGGTACAGAACCAAGAGACCCAGTACTTC; cdr3_aa: CASSLVQNQETQYF
v_call: TRBV30; d_call: -; clone_size: -; j_call: TRBJ1-2; cdr3_nt: TGTGCCTGGAGTTGGGAAAACAGTAACTATGGCTACACCTTC; cdr3_aa: CAWSWENSNYGYTF
v_call: TRBV5-8; d_call: -; clone_size: -; j_call: TRBJ2-7; cdr3_nt: TGTGCCAGCAACAGGGACCTCCAAAACTTC; cdr3_aa: CASNRDLQNF
v_call: TRBV30; d_call: TRBD2; clone_size: -; j_call: TRBJ2-1; cdr3_nt: TGTGCCTGGAGTGTACGGGGGGGCAGAAATGAGCAGTTCTTC; cdr3_aa: CAWSVRGGRNEQFF
v_call: TRBV18; d_call: -; clone_size: -; j_call: TRBJ1-1; cdr3_nt: TGTGCCAGCTCACTTGGGGTAGGCACTGAAGCTTTCTTT; cdr3_aa: CASSLGVGTEAFF
v_call: TRBV5-1; d_call: -; clone_size: once; j_call: TRBJ2-7; cdr3_nt: TGCGCCAGCAGCTTGGTATGGGAGGCTAACGAGCAGTACTTC; cdr3_aa: CASSLVWEANEQYF
v_call: TRBV28; d_call: -; clone_size: once; j_call: TRBJ2-6; cdr3_nt: TGTGCCAGCAGTCCGATCTTATACTCTGGGGCCAACGTCCTGACTTTC; cdr3_aa: CASSPILYSGANVLTF
v_call: TRBV10-3; d_call: TRBD1; clone_size: -; j_call: TRBJ2-7; cdr3_nt: TGTGCCATCAGTGACCCTCTCGGGGGGACAGGGCCATCCTACGAGCAGTACTTC; cdr3_aa: CAISDPLGGTGPSYEQYF
v_call: TRBV7-9; d_call: TRBD2; clone_size: -; j_call: TRBJ2-2; cdr3_nt: TGTGCCAGCAGCCCCACAAGCACAGTAGAGCGGGGAGGACTGTTTTTT; cdr3_aa: CASSPTSTVERGGLFF
v_call: TRBV2; d_call: TRBD2; clone_size: -; j_call: TRBJ2-3; cdr3_nt: TGTGCCAGTGAGACTAGCGACCACACAGATACGCAGTATTTT; cdr3_aa: CASETSDHTDTQYF
v_call: TRBV10-3; d_call: -; clone_size: -; j_call: TRBJ1-1; cdr3_nt: TGTGCCATCAGTGAGTCTCTCGTCGAAGCTTTCTTT; cdr3_aa: CAISESLVEAFF
v_call: TRBV4-3; d_call: TRBD2; clone_size: -; j_call: TRBJ2-1; cdr3_nt: TGCGCCAGCAGCCAAGAGTTAAGCGGGAGGGTCTACAATGAGCAGTTCTTC; cdr3_aa: CASSQELSGRVYNEQFF
v_call: TRBV9; d_call: TRBD1; clone_size: -; j_call: TRBJ2-7; cdr3_nt: TGTGCCAGCAGCGTAGACCTGGACAGGGTAAGGAACGAGCAGTACTTC; cdr3_aa: CASSVDLDRVRNEQYF
v_call: TRBV7-2; d_call: -; clone_size: -; j_call: TRBJ1-1; cdr3_nt: TGTGCCAGCAGCTTAGAGGGGCGACAGTTCCTGAACACTGAAGCTTTCTTT; cdr3_aa: CASSLEGRQFLNTEAFF
v_call: TRBV6-1; d_call: TRBD2; clone_size: -; j_call: TRBJ2-7; cdr3_nt: TGTGCCAGCATGATCCCTCCGGGGGGAATGGGCGAGCAGTACTTC; cdr3_aa: CASMIPPGGMGEQYF
v_call: TRBV2; d_call: -; clone_size: -; j_call: TRBJ2-2; cdr3_nt: TGTGCCAGCATGTGGGGAACCGGGGAGCTGTTTTTT; cdr3_aa: CASMWGTGELFF
v_call: TRBV4-1; d_call: -; clone_size: -; j_call: TRBJ1-1; cdr3_nt: TGCGCCAGCAGCCAAGTGGGGTACGACACTGAAGCTTTCTTT; cdr3_aa: CASSQVGYDTEAFF
v_call: TRBV7-2; d_call: -; clone_size: once; j_call: TRBJ2-5; cdr3_nt: TGTGCCAGCAGCTTAGCGTTCATGGGCCGTAGGATTGGGACCCAGTACTTC; cdr3_aa: CASSLAFMGRRIGTQYF
v_call: TRBV6-4; d_call: -; clone_size: -; j_call: TRBJ1-1; cdr3_nt: TGTGCCAGCAGTCCTACTTCCTATGGAGGGGACACTGAAGCTTTCTTT; cdr3_aa: CASSPTSYGGDTEAFF
v_call: TRBV15; d_call: -; clone_size: -; j_call: TRBJ2-7; cdr3_nt: TGTGCCACCAGCAGAGACCCGACAGGATCGGTCTACGAGCAGTACTTC; cdr3_aa: CATSRDPTGSVYEQYF
v_call: TRBV27; d_call: -; clone_size: -; j_call: TRBJ1-5; cdr3_nt: TGTGCCAGCAGTCCGACAGTTACGGGGCAGCCCCAGCATTTT; cdr3_aa: CASSPTVTGQPQHF
v_call: TRBV4-1; d_call: TRBD1; clone_size: once; j_call: TRBJ1-1; cdr3_nt: TGCGCCAGCAGCCAATTTAGGGACAGGAACACTGAAGCTTTCTTT; cdr3_aa: CASSQFRDRNTEAFF
v_call: TRBV29-1; d_call: -; clone_size: -; j_call: TRBJ2-1; cdr3_nt: TGCAGCGTTGGTCGAATAGGGCGGTACAATGAGCAGTTCTTC; cdr3_aa: CSVGRIGRYNEQFF
v_call: TRBV6-1; d_call: -; clone_size: once; j_call: TRBJ1-2; cdr3_nt: TGTGCCGAGGTTTGGGCGGGACGCTACACCTTC; cdr3_aa: CAEVWAGRYTF
v_call: TRBV27; d_call: -; clone_size: -; j_call: TRBJ2-3; cdr3_nt: TGTGCCAGCCGAGAGAGCACAGATACGCAGTATTTT; cdr3_aa: CASRESTDTQYF
v_call: TRBV9; d_call: -; clone_size: -; j_call: TRBJ2-2; cdr3_nt: TGTGCCAGCAGCGTTAATACCGGGGAGCTGTTTTTT; cdr3_aa: CASSVNTGELFF
v_call: TRBV6-5; d_call: -; clone_size: -; j_call: TRBJ1-4; cdr3_nt: TGTGCCAGCAGTTATTCCTTGGAGGAAAAACTGTTTTTT; cdr3_aa: CASSYSLEEKLFF
v_call: TRBV6-6; d_call: TRBD1; clone_size: -; j_call: TRBJ2-7; cdr3_nt: TGTGCCAGCAGTTCCTCGGGACAGGGTAGCTACGAGCAGTACTTC; cdr3_aa: CASSSSGQGSYEQYF
v_call: TRBV6-4; d_call: -; clone_size: once; j_call: TRBJ2-2; cdr3_nt: TGTGCCAGCAGTCAGAGCGGACAGAACACCGGGGAGCTGTTTTTT; cdr3_aa: CASSQSGQNTGELFF
v_call: TRBV30; d_call: -; clone_size: once; j_call: TRBJ2-7; cdr3_nt: TGTGCCTGGGGGACTGATTACGAGCAGTACTTC; cdr3_aa: CAWGTDYEQYF